This T cell receptor beta chain comes out of a study of OX40 agonist ivuxolimab in advanced cancers. The ends were cut back, 5 bases at V and 8 bases at J, with 9 bases in the middle. The CDR3 has 11 residues. Germline V gives CDR1 MNHNY, CDR2 SVGAGI (reference sequence). The method was immunoSEQ multiplex PCR; TCRdb's version includes in-frame clones alone and lacks a portion of them. The sample lists 23,000 or so clones; about four fifths were seen once. This specimen was CD4+ or CD8+ T cells sorted from blood, taken in a trial of the OX40 agonist ivuxolimab. The chain joins TRBV6-6 to TRBJ1-2, with D possibly matching TRBD1 (6 bases). The receptor's source is an adult with an advanced solid tumor such as melanoma, head and neck, liver or kidney cancer. The CDR3 protein is CASSGDRGYTF. The CDR3 coding sequence is TGTGCCAGCAGTGGAGACAGGGGCTACACCTTC.